A single sample gave rise to the 21 T cell receptor beta chains below, sequenced in a study of cytomegalovirus exposure and HLA in healthy donors. Assay: immunoSEQ multiplex PCR; the TCRdb copy retains only in-frame clones and omits some. The data contain over 110,000 clones, 86% of them singletons. The sequenced sample consisted of PBMCs. These receptors were collected from a man aged 18-30 years in good health and CMV-seronegative.

The genes are TRBV4-3 and TRBJ2-6; D uncertain. Germline-derived CDR1 and CDR2 are LGHNA and YSLEER. This CDR3 comprises 15 residues. Trimming left V 1 base short and J 1 base short, with 5 bases between. CDR3 loop: CASSQVRSGANVLTF. DNA for the CDR3: TGCGCCAGCAGCCAAGTGAGATCTGGGGCCAACGTCCTGACTTTC.

This chain connects TRBV6-5 to TRBJ1-2; D is uncertain. V lost 0 bases to trimming and J lost 6 bases, with 8 bases between them. CDR1 and CDR2 from the germline V gene are MNHEY and SVGAGI. The CDR3 covers 13 residues. CDR3 in DNA: TGTGCCAGCAGTTACTCGGCGGGTAATGGCTACACCTTC. Its protein product is CASSYSAGNGYTF.

The CDR3 DNA follows: TGTGCCAGCAGCTGGCGGCGTAACGGGGAGCTGTTTTTT. Translated, it gives CASSWRRNGELFF. The chain combines TRBV5-6 with TRBJ2-2; D uncertain. This CDR3 spans 13 amino acids. Germline V CDR1 and CDR2: SGHDT, YYEEEE. With 3 bases removed from V and 7 bases from J, the gap between germline ends came to 10 bases.

J is TRBJ2-7 and V is TRBV25-1, with TRBD1 identical over 9 bases. There are 13 residues in the CDR3. V lost 6 bases and J lost 3; bases outside the gene matches: 3. Germline CDR1 and CDR2: MGHDK and SYGVNS. The CDR3 DNA reads TGTGCCAGCAGGACAGGGGGGAACTACGAGCAGTACTTC. This sequence encodes CASRTGGNYEQYF.

This clone showed up just a few times. The rearrangement joins TRBV6-1 to TRBJ1-1, with a weak D call TRBD1 (5 bases). Looked up from germline, CDR1 is MNHNS and CDR2 is SASEGT. V was trimmed by 4 bases and J by 1 base, leaving 7 bases between them. The CDR3 runs 13 residues. CDR3 in amino acids: CASSAQANTEAFF. CDR3 in DNA: TGTGCCAGCAGTGCACAGGCGAACACTGAAGCTTTCTTT.

This clone was detected only a few times. CDR3 nucleotide sequence: TGTGCCAGCAGTGATACTAAGGACAGCACCGGGGAGCTGTTTTTT. Translation gives CASSDTKDSTGELFF. This chain uses TRBV6-4 with TRBJ2-2, with D maybe TRBD1 (6 bases). V was clipped by 3 bases and J by 4 bases, with 12 bases between them. The CDR3 covers 15 residues. From germline, CDR1 is MRHNA and CDR2 SNTAGT.

The V call is TRBV20-1, the J call TRBJ2-1, with D possibly matching TRBD2 (6 bases). CDR1 is DFQATT, CDR2 SNEGSKA, per germline (reference sequence). Trimming took off 7 bases at V and 10 bases at J, with 14 bases between the two ends. This CDR3 comprises 11 residues. The CDR3 DNA reads TGCAGTGGGGGCGGAGGAGGGGAGCAGTTCTTC. This codes for CSGGGGGEQFF.

In DNA form, the CDR3 reads TGTGCCTGGAACGGGAAAGAGACCCAGTACTTC. It codes for CAWNGKETQYF. The chain is built from TRBV30 and TRBJ2-5, with D maybe TRBD2 (5 bases). The CDR3 has 11 residues. The germline V gene has CDR1 GTSNPN and CDR2 SVGIG (reference sequence). Trimming took off 4 bases at V and 3 bases at J, with 6 bases between the two ends. Using reference TRBV30 and TRBJ2-5 for the parts outside the CDR3, the full variable domain is SQTIHQWPATLVQPVGSPLSLECTVEGTSNPNLYWYRQAAGRGLQLLFYSVGIGQISSEVPQNLSASRPQDRQFILSSKKLLLSDSGFYLCAWNGKETQYFGPGTRLLVL.

The chain has TRBV18 and TRBJ1-1; 8 bases align to TRBD1. Germline V gives CDR1 KGHSH, CDR2 LQKENI. The V segment lost 6 bases and the J segment 1 base; nucleotides outside the gene matches: 1. The CDR3 runs to 13 residues. The CDR3 here is CASSTGENTEAFF. In DNA form, the CDR3 reads TGTGCCAGCTCGACAGGGGAGAACACTGAAGCTTTCTTT.

The sample holds a few counts of this clone. Distinct nucleotide sequences in the sample also encode this CDR3. The chain recombines TRBV27 with TRBJ2-3; 9 nucleotides agree with TRBD1. V gave up 8 bases and J gave up 3 bases; unmatched junction bases: 6. The CDR3 has 14 residues. Per the germline V gene, CDR1 is MNHEY and CDR2 is SMNVEV (reference sequence). CDR3 nucleotides: TGTGCCAGCCGCCGGGACAGGGTGACAGATACGCAGTATTTT. It encodes CASRRDRVTDTQYF.

The chain combines TRBV29-1 with TRBJ2-1, with 8 bases matching TRBD1. V lost 0 bases, J lost 6 bases, and 1 base stayed unmatched. There are 13 residues in the CDR3. Germline values: CDR1 SQVTM, CDR2 ANQGSEA. The CDR3 DNA reads TGCAGCGTTGAAGAGGGACAGGTCAATGAGCAGTTCTTC. It is translated as CSVEEGQVNEQFF.

The chain employs TRBV28 and TRBJ1-3; 8 bases are a match to TRBD1. The CDR3 is 16 amino acids. Germline lookup yields CDR1 MDHEN and CDR2 SYDVKM. Trimming took 6 bases from V and 8 from J; bases not matched to a gene: 15. CDR3 loop: CASSRNRDRLWDTIYF. CDR3 bases: TGTGCCAGCAGCCGAAACCGGGACAGGCTTTGGGACACCATATATTTT.

In this sample, this clone turned up once. In DNA form, the CDR3 reads TGCGCCAGCAGCTGGGCGGGGGCGTACGAGCAGTACTTC. Protein product: CASSWAGAYEQYF. The chain combines TRBV5-1 with TRBJ2-7; TRBD2 might be the D (7 bases). Germline CDR1 reads SGHRS; CDR2 reads YFSETQ. The CDR3 is 13 amino acids. V was clipped by 3 bases and J by 4 bases, with 11 bases between them.

The V call is TRBV6-1, the J call TRBJ1-6; perhaps TRBD1 as D (5 bases). Germline lookup yields CDR1 MNHNS and CDR2 SASEGT. The ends were cut back, 5 bases at V and 9 bases at J, with 17 bases in the middle. This CDR3 is 15 amino acids long. The CDR3 reads CASSFNTRGTSPLHF. CDR3 nucleotide sequence: TGTGCCAGCAGTTTTAATACTCGGGGGACTTCACCCCTCCACTTT.

The chain links TRBV6-5 to TRBJ2-7; the D gene is possibly TRBD1 (6 bases). The CDR3 loop spans 13 amino acids. Per the germline V gene, CDR1 is MNHEY and CDR2 is SVGAGI. The germline V and J ends were trimmed by 2 bases and 2 bases, with 7 bases remaining between them. CDR3 bases: TGTGCCAGCAGTTACGAGGGGGCCTACGAGCAGTACTTC. Its translation is CASSYEGAYEQYF.

This chain's CDR3 is CASSPGQGMRLYGYTF. CDR3 coding DNA: TGTGCCAGCAGCCCCGGACAGGGAATGAGGCTATATGGCTACACCTTC. The rearrangement uses TRBV7-2 and TRBJ1-2; TRBD1 agrees at 8 bases. The CDR3 is made up of 16 amino acids. Unmatched junction bases numbered 13, after V lost 5 bases and J lost 5 bases. Per the germline V gene, CDR1 is SGHTA and CDR2 is FQGNSA.

This clone came up a few times. The chain couples TRBV28 to TRBJ1-1, with D possibly TRBD1 on 5 matching bases. V dropped 6 bases and J dropped 6 bases, with 17 bases sitting between them. The CDR3 extends over 14 amino acids. Per germline, CDR1 MDHEN and CDR2 SYDVKM. The chain's CDR3 is CASRKQVYGAEAFF. The CDR3 coding sequence is TGTGCCAGCAGAAAACAGGTATATGGGGCTGAAGCTTTCTTT.

This sequence joins TRBV7-8 and TRBJ2-2, with D possibly matching TRBD2 (5 bases). This CDR3 comprises 16 residues. Germline V gene lookup returns CDR1 SGHVS and CDR2 FQNEAQ. Trimming removed 5 bases at V and 5 bases at J, with 18 bases between. The CDR3 loop reads CASSLPPGVRTGELFF. CDR3 coding DNA: TGTGCCAGCAGCCTACCCCCCGGGGTCAGAACCGGGGAGCTGTTTTTT.

Concerning this clone itself: The same CDR3 can be traced to other DNA sequences in this sample. The gene calls are TRBV28 and TRBJ2-7; D gene ambiguous. V was pared by 2 bases and J by 3 bases, with 5 bases between. The CDR3 sequence is 12 residues long. Per germline, CDR1 MDHEN and CDR2 SYDVKM. The CDR3 here is CASSLPGYEQYF. For the CDR3, the DNA is TGTGCCAGCAGTTTACCAGGCTACGAGCAGTACTTC.

V and J are TRBV7-9 and TRBJ1-2, with D unresolved. V was trimmed by 2 bases and J by 4 bases, leaving 17 bases between them. Germline V gives CDR1 SEHNR, CDR2 FQNEAQ (reference sequence). This CDR3 is built from 16 residues. CDR3 DNA sequence: TGTGCCAGCAGCTTACTGGGGTCCGGCGAGGGCTATGGCTACACCTTC. Translated: CASSLLGSGEGYGYTF.

V is TRBV19 and J is TRBJ2-3, with TRBD1 matching over 7 bases. V lost 5 bases to trimming and J lost 1 base; unmatched junction nucleotides: 3. Germline CDR1 reads LNHDA; CDR2 reads SQIVND (reference sequence). The CDR3 covers 14 residues. The CDR3 nucleotides read TGTGCCAGTAGTGTTGGACAGGGCACAGATACGCAGTATTTT. Translating it yields CASSVGQGTDTQYF.